This T cell receptor beta chain was recorded in a study of PD-L1 blockade in urothelial cancer. Study background: Prior regimens of chemotherapy numbered 0 to 3 per patient.

Time point here: pretreatment peripheral blood. Patients presented with locally advanced or metastatic urothelial carcinoma. The CDR3 covers 14 residues. V shed 0 bases and J 4 bases; nucleotides not matched to a gene: 2. Germline loops: CDR1 MNHEY, CDR2 SVGAGI. Of note for this clone: The antigen is undetermined.

Regarding the study as a whole: Having blood TCR clonality under the median before treatment predicted better survival.

Every PCR was spiked with synthetic TCR analog templates. Sequencing used immunoSEQ multiplex PCR; TCRdb keeps in-frame clones, though not all of them. Of roughly 90,000 clones in the sample, around 92% were seen once. Sequenced material: PBMCs, taken around atezolizumab (anti-PD-L1) treatment. This clonotype was obtained from an elderly woman with urothelial cancer. V and J are TRBV6-5 and TRBJ1-2, with 7 positions matching TRBD1. The CDR3 is CASSYSGGGYGYTF. CDR3 DNA: TGTGCCAGCAGTTACTCAGGGGGCGGCTATGGCTACACCTTC.